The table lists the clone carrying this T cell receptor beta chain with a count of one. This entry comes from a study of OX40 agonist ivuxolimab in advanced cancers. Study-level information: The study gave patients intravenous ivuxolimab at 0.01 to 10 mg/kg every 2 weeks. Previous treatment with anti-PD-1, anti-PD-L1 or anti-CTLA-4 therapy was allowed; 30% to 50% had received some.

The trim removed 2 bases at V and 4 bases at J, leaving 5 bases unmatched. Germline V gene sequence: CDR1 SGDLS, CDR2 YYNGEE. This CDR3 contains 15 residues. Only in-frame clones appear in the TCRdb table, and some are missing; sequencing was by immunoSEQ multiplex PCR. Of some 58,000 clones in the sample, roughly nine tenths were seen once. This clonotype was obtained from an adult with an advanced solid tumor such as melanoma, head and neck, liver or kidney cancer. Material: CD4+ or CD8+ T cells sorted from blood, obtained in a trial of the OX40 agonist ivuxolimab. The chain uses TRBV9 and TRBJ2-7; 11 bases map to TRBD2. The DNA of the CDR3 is TGTGCCAGCAGCGTGGGGACTAGCGGTTCTTACGAGCAGTACTTC. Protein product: CASSVGTSGSYEQYF.